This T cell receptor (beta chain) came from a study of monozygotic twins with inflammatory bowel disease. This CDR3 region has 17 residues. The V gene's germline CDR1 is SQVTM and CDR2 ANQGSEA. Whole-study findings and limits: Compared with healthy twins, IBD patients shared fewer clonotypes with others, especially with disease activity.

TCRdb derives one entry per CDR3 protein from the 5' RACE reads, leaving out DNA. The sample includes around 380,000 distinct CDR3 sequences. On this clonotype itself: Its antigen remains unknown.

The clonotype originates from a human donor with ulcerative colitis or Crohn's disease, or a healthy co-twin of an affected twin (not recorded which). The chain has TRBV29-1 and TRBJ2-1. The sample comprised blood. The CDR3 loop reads CSVEDLAGHSSYNEQFF.